This entry lists 27 T cell receptor beta chains sequenced from one sample in a study of graft-versus-host responses after intestinal transplantation. Their antigens are not known. Method: immunoSEQ multiplex PCR; TCRdb's copy keeps in-frame clones and lacks some. The sample contains more than 85,000 clones, 93% of which appear only once. The starting material was unstimulated CD8+ T cells sorted from spleen or lymph node cells, obtained before intestinal transplant. These receptors all come from a human donor who received an intestinal transplant.

The rearrangement links TRBV27 to TRBJ2-7; a possible D gene is TRBD1 (6 bases). The CDR3 totals 14 residues. V was cut by 6 bases and J by 1 base, with 13 bases left in between. Per the germline V gene, CDR1 is MNHEY and CDR2 is SMNVEV (reference sequence). CDR3 amino acids: CASSRATGSYEQYF. CDR3 sequence (DNA): TGTGCCAGCAGCCGGGCTACAGGGTCCTACGAGCAGTACTTC.

This clone has only one observation. V and J are TRBV30 and TRBJ2-7; 7 nucleotides align to TRBD1. CDR3 length equals 12 residues. The germline V gene encodes CDR1 GTSNPN and CDR2 SVGIG (reference sequence). The V gene end was trimmed by 6 bases and the J gene end by 4 bases; junction bases not matched to a gene: 6. Here the CDR3 reads CACSGQSYEQYF. As DNA, the CDR3 is TGTGCCTGTTCGGGACAGTCTTACGAGCAGTACTTC.

Notes on this clone: Other DNA sequences in the same sample also yield this CDR3. The V gene is TRBV9, the J gene TRBJ2-1, with a possible D match to TRBD1 (5 bases). This CDR3 contains 14 residues. Trimming left V 0 bases short and J 4 bases short, with 8 bases between. Germline V CDR1 and CDR2: SGDLS, YYNGEE. This chain's CDR3 is CASSVATGYNEQFF. CDR3 sequence (DNA): TGTGCCAGCAGCGTAGCCACAGGTTACAATGAGCAGTTCTTC.

This clone has just one count. V usage is TRBV6-5 and J usage is TRBJ2-1; 7 nucleotides line up with TRBD2. Germline V CDR1 and CDR2: MNHEY, SVGAGI. The CDR3 has 13 amino acids. Germline trimming cut 7 bases from V and 12 bases from J; bases unmatched to any gene: 12. The CDR3 region has the DNA TGTGCCAGCACCGTATCTAAGCGGGGAGCGCAGTTCTTC. Protein product: CASTVSKRGAQFF.

The chain uses TRBV9 and TRBJ2-1, with 9 bases lining up with TRBD2. Germline lookup yields CDR1 SGDLS and CDR2 YYNGEE. V lost 0 bases, J lost 5 bases, and 21 bases stayed unmatched. The CDR3 runs 21 residues. The DNA of the CDR3 is TGTGCCAGCAGCGTAGAGGGGACGGAGATAGCGGGAGTCTCTGGCGACAATGAGCAGTTCTTC. Its translation is CASSVEGTEIAGVSGDNEQFF. The full variable domain, rest sourced from reference TRBV9 and TRBJ2-1, is DSGVTQTPKHLITATGQRVTLRCSPRSGDLSVYWYQQSLDQGLQFLIQYYNGEERAKGNILERFSAQQFPDLHSELNLSSLELGDSALYFCASSVEGTEIAGVSGDNEQFFGPGTRLTVL.

The chain employs TRBV29-1 and TRBJ2-7; D is undetermined. CDR3 length equals 10 residues. Germline lookup yields CDR1 SQVTM and CDR2 ANQGSEA. Trimming removed 3 bases from V and 3 bases from J, with 3 bases in between. For the CDR3, the DNA is TGCAGCGTTGATGGCTACGAGCAGTACTTC. It translates to CSVDGYEQYF.

The chain recombines TRBV5-4 with TRBJ1-2, with D maybe TRBD1 (5 bases). The germline V gene encodes CDR1 SGHNT and CDR2 YYREEE (reference sequence). The CDR3 is 12 amino acids. Deletions cut 5 bases from V and 6 bases from J, with 11 bases between. This CDR3 reads CASSPGNDGYTF. Written as DNA, the CDR3 is TGTGCCAGCAGTCCAGGGAACGATGGCTACACCTTC. The full variable domain, with the rest looked up from reference TRBV5-4 and TRBJ1-2, is ETGVTQSPTHLIKTRGQQVTLRCSSQSGHNTVSWYQQALGQGPQFIFQYYREEENGRGNFPPRFSGLQFPNYSSELNVNALELDDSALYLCASSPGNDGYTFGSGTRLTVV.

The rearrangement joins TRBV12-5 to TRBJ2-7; the D gene is possibly TRBD1 (6 bases). This CDR3 has 17 residues. The V gene's germline CDR1 is LGHNT and CDR2 FRNRAP. V dropped 2 bases and J dropped 1 base, with 18 bases sitting between them. The CDR3 region is CASGLYTGQHISYEQYF. In DNA, the CDR3 is TGTGCTAGTGGTTTGTATACCGGACAGCATATATCCTACGAGCAGTACTTC.

This sequence joins TRBV2 and TRBJ2-7, with 10 nucleotides matching TRBD2. The V segment lost 7 bases and the J segment 0 bases; nucleotides outside the gene matches: 9. Germline lookup yields CDR1 SNHLY and CDR2 FYNNEI. CDR3 length: 16 amino acids. CDR3 loop: CASTRRTSGYSYEQYF. The CDR3 bases are TGTGCCAGCACAAGGAGGACTAGCGGTTACTCCTACGAGCAGTACTTC.

The rearrangement uses TRBV18 and TRBJ1-3; TRBD1 matches at 7 bases. J was trimmed by 4 bases and V by 1 base; bases with no gene match: 7. The germline CDR1 and CDR2 sequences are KGHSH and LQKENI. The CDR3 extends over 16 amino acids. CDR3 DNA: TGTGCCAGCTCACCACGTCAGGGGGTGCTCGGAAACACCATATATTTT. Its translation: CASSPRQGVLGNTIYF.

This chain links TRBV7-2 with TRBJ2-2; 15 positions agree with TRBD2. V shed 6 bases, J shed 4 bases, and the junction held 6 bases outside the gene matches. Germline CDR1 reads SGHTA; CDR2 reads FQGNSA. This CDR3 contains 17 residues. CDR3 nucleotides: TGTGCCAGCAGTAGGACTAGCGGGAGGGCTCGCACCGGGGAGCTGTTTTTT. Translating it yields CASSRTSGRARTGELFF. The full variable domain, completed using reference TRBV7-2 and TRBJ2-2, is GAGVSQSPSNKVTEKGKDVELRCDPISGHTALYWYRQSLGQGLEFLIYFQGNSAPDKSGLPSDRFSAERTGGSVSTLTIQRTQQEDSAVYLCASSRTSGRARTGELFFGEGSRLTVL.

The rearrangement joins TRBV30 to TRBJ1-2; no firm D call. Germline CDR1 reads GTSNPN; CDR2 reads SVGIG (reference sequence). V was trimmed by 1 base and J by 9 bases, leaving 9 bases between them. The CDR3 has 11 residues. CDR3 region: CAWSESPSYTF. In DNA form, the CDR3 reads TGTGCCTGGAGTGAGAGCCCGAGCTACACCTTC. The variable domain in full, with the rest retrieved from reference TRBV30 and TRBJ1-2, is SQTIHQWPATLVQPVGSPLSLECTVEGTSNPNLYWYRQAAGRGLQLLFYSVGIGQISSEVPQNLSASRPQDRQFILSSKKLLLSDSGFYLCAWSESPSYTFGSGTRLTVV.

The chain links TRBV12-5 to TRBJ2-1; a weak D match, TRBD2 (6 bases). The CDR3 spans 14 residues. From germline, CDR1 is LGHNT and CDR2 FRNRAP. V lost 5 bases to trimming and J lost 2 bases, with 10 bases between them. The CDR3 reads CASGHGSTYNEQFF. The CDR3 nucleotides are TGTGCTAGTGGTCACGGGAGCACCTACAATGAGCAGTTCTTC.

This CDR3 reads CASSSRVFSYNEQFF. CDR3 coding DNA: TGTGCCAGCAGTTCGCGGGTCTTCTCCTACAATGAGCAGTTCTTC. V usage is TRBV28 and J usage is TRBJ2-1; TRBD2 might be the D (5 bases). Germline CDR1 is MDHEN and CDR2 is SYDVKM. Trimming shortened V by 4 bases and J by 0 bases, and 10 bases separated the two germline ends. The CDR3 extends over 15 amino acids. Together with reference TRBV28 and TRBJ2-1, the CDR3 gives the full variable domain: DVKVTQSSRYLVKRTGEKVFLECVQDMDHENMFWYRQDPGLGLRLIYFSYDVKMKEKGDIPEGYSVSREKKERFSLILESASTNQTSMYLCASSSRVFSYNEQFFGPGTRLTVL.

This sequence joins TRBV6-5 and TRBJ2-5; D gene uncertain. The J call may be in error: the DNA end matches TRBJ2-7 better. There are 13 residues in the CDR3. Germline CDR1 MNHEY, CDR2 SVGAGI. The CDR3 nucleotides read TGTGCCAGCAGCTACAGCGAGTCCTACGAGCAGTACTTC. It yields the protein CASSYSESYEQYF.

V usage is TRBV6-1 and J usage is TRBJ1-1; no firm D call. Germline V gene data show CDR1 as MNHNS and CDR2 as SASEGT. The V and J ends lost 6 bases and 14 bases respectively, with 19 bases between them. The CDR3 loop spans 12 amino acids. CDR3 protein: CASSFSEAVSFF. The CDR3 DNA reads TGTGCCAGCAGCTTTTCAGAGGCAGTTTCCTTCTTT.

About this clone: At one end the junction does not follow the germline gene, possibly because of a read error. Within the sample, other DNA sequences also encode this same CDR3. This chain joins TRBV19 and TRBJ2-5; D is unresolved. The CDR3 spans 17 residues. Per germline, CDR1 LNHDA and CDR2 SQIVND (reference sequence). The CDR3 coding sequence is TGCGCCAGTAGTATAGATCTAGGGCTTGGCAGGCAAGAGACCCAGTACTTC. This gives the protein CASSIDLGLGRQETQYF.

The chain has TRBV6-1 and TRBJ1-4; 9 bases are a match to TRBD1. Per the germline V gene, CDR1 is MNHNS and CDR2 is SASEGT. V shed 9 bases and J 8 bases; nucleotides not matched to a gene: 7. The CDR3 has 13 residues. For the CDR3, the DNA is TGTGCCAGATTAGTGGACAGGGGAGAAAAACTGTTTTTT. Residues: CARLVDRGEKLFF.

This sequence joins TRBV29-1 and TRBJ1-1, with D unresolved. The CDR3 runs to 12 residues. Trimming removed 2 bases from V and 6 bases from J, with 10 bases in between. CDR1 SQVTM and CDR2 ANQGSEA come from the germline V gene. This chain's CDR3 is CSVEISESEAFF. As DNA, the CDR3 is TGCAGCGTTGAAATCTCAGAATCTGAAGCTTTCTTT.

This clone was detected only once. The chain links TRBV4-1 to TRBJ2-6; 7 positions match TRBD1. Trimming took 4 bases from V and 2 from J; bases not matched to a gene: 8. Germline V gene lookup returns CDR1 MGHRA and CDR2 YSYEKL. The CDR3 length is 17 residues. The DNA of the CDR3 is TGCGCCAGCAGCCCCAGGGACAGCACTACTGGGGCCAACGTCCTGACTTTC. As protein: CASSPRDSTTGANVLTF.

The chain combines TRBV9 with TRBJ2-1, with D unclear. This CDR3 contains 13 residues. Germline CDR1 is SGDLS and CDR2 is YYNGEE. V dropped 2 bases and J dropped 5 bases, with 8 bases sitting between them. In DNA form, the CDR3 reads TGTGCCAGCAGCGTCCCCCCGAACAATGAGCAGTTCTTC. It yields the protein CASSVPPNNEQFF.

V is TRBV6-5 and J is TRBJ2-2, with 10 bases that match TRBD2. The CDR3 length is 15 residues. The V gene end was trimmed by 8 bases and the J gene end by 7 bases; junction bases not matched to a gene: 10. Per germline, CDR1 MNHEY and CDR2 SVGAGI. CDR3 amino acids: CASGPASGRNGELFF. CDR3 nucleotides: TGTGCCAGCGGCCCCGCTAGCGGGAGAAACGGGGAGCTGTTTTTT.

The count of this clone is one. The rearrangement links TRBV7-9 to TRBJ1-2, with a possible D match to TRBD1 (6 bases). V was pared by 5 bases and J by 3 bases, with 13 bases between. The CDR3 has 14 residues. The V gene's germline CDR1 is SEHNR and CDR2 FQNEAQ (reference sequence). This CDR3 reads CASSQIRTDYGYTF. The CDR3 nucleotides are TGTGCCAGCAGCCAAATTCGGACAGACTATGGCTACACCTTC.

The CDR3, as DNA: TGTGCCAGCAGCTTAGGTATGGGAGGGTACGAGCAGTACTTC. It encodes CASSLGMGGYEQYF. This chain links TRBV7-8 with TRBJ2-7; 7 nucleotides agree with TRBD2. Looked up from germline, CDR1 is SGHVS and CDR2 is FQNEAQ. The CDR3 consists of 14 residues. V lost 1 base to trimming and J lost 4 bases; unmatched junction nucleotides: 4. Complete variable domain (other parts from reference TRBV7-8 and TRBJ2-7): GAGVSQSPRYKVAKRGQDVALRCDPISGHVSLFWYQQALGQGPEFLTYFQNEAQLDKSGLPSDRFFAERPEGSVSTLKIQRTQQEDSAVYLCASSLGMGGYEQYFGPGTRLTVT.

V usage is TRBV11-2 and J usage is TRBJ1-4, with unresolved D. Trimming shortened V by 4 bases and J by 8 bases, and 17 bases separated the two germline ends. CDR1 is SGHAT, CDR2 FQNNGV, per germline. The CDR3 runs to 15 residues. CDR3 DNA: TGTGCCAGCAGCTCCAATTTACTCAGTAGGGAAAAACTGTTTTTT. It encodes CASSSNLLSREKLFF.

The V gene is TRBV29-1, the J gene TRBJ1-3, with D possibly being TRBD1 (5 bases). This CDR3 is 22 amino acids long. Trimming left V 7 bases short and J 0 bases short, with 37 bases between. The germline V gene encodes CDR1 SQVTM and CDR2 ANQGSEA. The CDR3 bases are TGCAGCGCCTTTGTAGTGGACACCTCTGGACCCCCGGCAGAGAGCTCTGGAAACACCATATATTTT. It translates to CSAFVVDTSGPPAESSGNTIYF.

The V gene is TRBV7-3, the J gene TRBJ2-3; D is undetermined. Looked up from germline, CDR1 is SGHTA and CDR2 is FQGTGA. This CDR3 spans 13 amino acids. The V and J ends lost 2 bases and 3 bases respectively, with 6 bases between them. CDR3 sequence reads: CASSLGGTDTQYF. The CDR3 DNA is TGTGCCAGCAGCTTAGGCGGTACAGATACGCAGTATTTT. Full variable domain (missing parts from reference TRBV7-3 and TRBJ2-3): GAGVSQTPSNKVTEKGKYVELRCDPISGHTALYWYRQSLGQGPEFLIYFQGTGAADDSGLPNDRFFAVRPEGSVSTLKIQRTERGDSAVYLCASSLGGTDTQYFGPGTRLTVL.